The T cell receptor beta chain described here comes from a study of T-cell memory formation after mild COVID-19. On the study more broadly: Most TCR clusters belonged to a single donor. Whole-study results and caveats: Among contracting clones, CD4+ were mainly CM/EM and CD8+ enriched in EMRA.

Germline CDR1 is DFQATT and CDR2 is SNEGSKA (reference sequence). V dropped 1 base and J dropped 9; count of bases not matched to a gene: 19. CDR3 length: 19 residues. From the 5' RACE reads, TCRdb called clonotypes with MiXCR, one entry per CDR3 protein. The repertoire holds about 33,000 distinct CDR3 sequences, over 20% seen once, with approximately 1.5% in the top ten. Notes on this clonotype: Its antigen remains unidentified.

The source is an adult who had mild COVID-19 (a few samples of this study predate the infection). Cell type and time point are not known. What was sequenced was PBMCs or a T cell subset sorted from them (not recorded which). V gene TRBV20-1 combines with J gene TRBJ2-1, with 12 bases that match TRBD2. The CDR3 sequence: CSARGTSGTSPSTLFEQFF. CDR3 nucleotides: TGCAGTGCTAGAGGGACTAGCGGGACCTCCCCCTCTACCTTGTTTGAGCAGTTCTTC.